This entry lists 14 T cell receptor beta chains sequenced from one sample in a study of blood T cell repertoires in COVID-19. Repertoires were generated with immunoSEQ multiplex PCR, while TCRdb's copy carries only in-frame clones and drops some. The data hold about 310,000 clones, with around 90% observed a single time. Sequenced: PBMCs or T cells enriched from blood (not recorded which). The receptors were sampled from a man between 60 and 75 years old who had recovered from COVID-19.

This clone has just a few counts. The chain is built from TRBV27 and TRBJ1-3; no firm D call. CDR1 and CDR2 (germline): MNHEY, SMNVEV (reference sequence). CDR3 length: 15 residues. Trimming removed 6 bases from V and 0 bases from J, with 12 bases in between. CDR3 bases: TGTGCCAGCAGCCCTTGGCTTTCCTCTGGAAACACCATATATTTT. Amino acids: CASSPWLSSGNTIYF.

The chain recombines TRBV24-1 with TRBJ1-3, with D possibly TRBD1 on 6 matching bases. This CDR3 contains 16 residues. Germline CDR1 reads KGHDR; CDR2 reads SFDVKD. Trimming shortened V by 4 bases and J by 4 bases, and 16 bases separated the two germline ends. DNA for the CDR3: TGTGCCACCAGTGACCCCTCAGAGGGGGAAGGAAACACCATATATTTT. This codes for CATSDPSEGEGNTIYF.

V is TRBV28 and J is TRBJ1-1; 7 nucleotides agree with TRBD1. Germline CDR1 is MDHEN and CDR2 is SYDVKM. Trimming removed 6 bases from V and 1 base from J; junction bases left unmatched: 5. The CDR3 loop spans 14 amino acids. The CDR3 DNA reads TGTGCCAGCAGACCTCAGGGGGGGAACACTGAAGCTTTCTTT. It yields the protein CASRPQGGNTEAFF. The entire variable domain, with the rest obtained from reference TRBV28 and TRBJ1-1, is as follows: DVKVTQSSRYLVKRTGEKVFLECVQDMDHENMFWYRQDPGLGLRLIYFSYDVKMKEKGDIPEGYSVSREKKERFSLILESASTNQTSMYLCASRPQGGNTEAFFGQGTRLTVV.

The chain recombines TRBV30 with TRBJ2-3; 10 nucleotides agree with TRBD2. J was trimmed by 3 bases and V by 3 bases; bases with no gene match: 12. The germline gives CDR1 GTSNPN, CDR2 SVGIG (reference sequence). The CDR3 covers 17 residues. The CDR3 spells CAWSPRLGSGRTDTQYF. The DNA of the CDR3 is TGTGCCTGGAGCCCCCGGCTGGGTAGCGGGAGGACAGATACGCAGTATTTT.

The CDR3 DNA follows: TGTGCCAGCAGTTGGGACAGGGGGGCAGATACGCAGTATTTT. Encoded protein: CASSWDRGADTQYF. The gene calls are TRBV6-5 and TRBJ2-3; TRBD1 matches 11 bases. In germline, CDR1 is MNHEY, CDR2 SVGAGI. V lost 4 bases and J lost 4; bases outside the gene matches: 1. The CDR3 spans 14 residues.

V gene TRBV5-4 combines with J gene TRBJ2-3; D possibly corresponds to TRBD1 (5 bases). Germline V lookup: CDR1 SGHNT, CDR2 YYREEE (reference sequence). Trimming left V 2 bases short and J 0 bases short, with 7 bases between. The CDR3 contains 14 residues. The CDR3 is CASSFQGSTDTQYF. The CDR3 nucleotides read TGTGCCAGCAGCTTCCAGGGCAGCACAGATACGCAGTATTTT.

This chain joins TRBV18 and TRBJ1-1; 9 nucleotides match TRBD1. The germline V gene encodes CDR1 KGHSH and CDR2 LQKENI. After removal of 6 bases from V and 5 bases from J, the junction contained 4 bases not matched to a gene. The CDR3 is 13 amino acids. The CDR3 region has the DNA TGTGCCAGCTCGGGGACAGGGAGGACTGAAGCTTTCTTT. Its protein product is CASSGTGRTEAFF.

The chain recombines TRBV5-1 with TRBJ1-3; 8 positions match TRBD1. V lost 4 bases to trimming and J lost 0 bases; unmatched junction nucleotides: 9. Per the germline V gene, CDR1 is SGHRS and CDR2 is YFSETQ. CDR3 length equals 17 residues. As DNA, the CDR3 is TGCGCCAGCAGCAACGGACAGGGATTCAGCTCTGGAAACACCATATATTTT. Protein sequence: CASSNGQGFSSGNTIYF.

The V and J genes are TRBV27 and TRBJ1-4; 10 bases align to TRBD1. The CDR3 has 14 residues. The trim removed 6 bases at V and 7 bases at J, leaving 5 bases unmatched. Germline V gives CDR1 MNHEY, CDR2 SMNVEV (reference sequence). CDR3 in amino acids: CASSVTGGGEKLFF. The CDR3 nucleotides are TGTGCCAGCAGCGTGACAGGGGGCGGTGAAAAACTGTTTTTT.

The chain joins TRBV15 to TRBJ1-5, with 9 bases fitting TRBD1. This CDR3 is built from 14 residues. Germline assignment: CDR1 LNHNV and CDR2 YYDKDF (reference sequence). With 9 bases clipped from V and 1 base from J, the junction kept 4 bases outside the gene matches. This CDR3 is CATRDRASNQPQHF. The CDR3 bases are TGTGCCACTCGGGACAGGGCGAGCAATCAGCCCCAGCATTTT.

This clone was recorded only once. The chain combines TRBV7-3 with TRBJ2-1; perhaps TRBD2 as D (6 bases). CDR1 and CDR2 from the germline V gene are SGHTA and FQGTGA. V was shortened by 1 base and J by 0 bases, with 19 bases between the two germline ends. The CDR3 totals 19 residues. The CDR3 sequence is CASSLRRRDSSSSYNEQFF. The CDR3 bases are TGTGCCAGCAGCTTAAGGCGTAGGGACTCTTCCAGCTCCTACAATGAGCAGTTCTTC. The variable domain in full, completed from reference TRBV7-3 and TRBJ2-1, reads GAGVSQTPSNKVTEKGKYVELRCDPISGHTALYWYRQSLGQGPEFLIYFQGTGAADDSGLPNDRFFAVRPEGSVSTLKIQRTERGDSAVYLCASSLRRRDSSSSYNEQFFGPGTRLTVL.

The genes are TRBV27 and TRBJ2-1; D is undetermined. The length of the CDR3 is 13 residues. Germline CDR1 is MNHEY and CDR2 is SMNVEV (reference sequence). Trimming stripped 1 base from V and 6 bases from J, with 7 bases between. In nucleotides, the CDR3 is TGTGCCAGCAGTTTATTCCCCCTCAATGAGCAGTTCTTC. This encodes CASSLFPLNEQFF.

The chain is built from TRBV28 and TRBJ1-5; TRBD1 agrees at 8 bases. CDR1 is MDHEN, CDR2 SYDVKM, per germline. V gave up 4 bases and J gave up 2 bases; unmatched junction bases: 4. CDR3 length equals 15 residues. Written as DNA, the CDR3 is TGTGCCAGCAGTTCGACAGGGGAAGGCAATCAGCCCCAGCATTTT. It yields the protein CASSSTGEGNQPQHF. The entire variable domain, with the rest obtained from reference TRBV28 and TRBJ1-5, is as follows: DVKVTQSSRYLVKRTGEKVFLECVQDMDHENMFWYRQDPGLGLRLIYFSYDVKMKEKGDIPEGYSVSREKKERFSLILESASTNQTSMYLCASSSTGEGNQPQHFGDGTRLSIL.

The chain has TRBV7-3 and TRBJ2-7; 11 nucleotides agree with TRBD1. The CDR3 spans 16 residues. Germline V CDR1 and CDR2: SGHTA, FQGTGA. Trimming removed 5 bases from V and 3 bases from J; junction bases left unmatched: 9. For the CDR3, the DNA is TGTGCCAGCAGCCCTCAGGGACAGGGGGTCAGCTACGAGCAGTACTTC. This translates into CASSPQGQGVSYEQYF.